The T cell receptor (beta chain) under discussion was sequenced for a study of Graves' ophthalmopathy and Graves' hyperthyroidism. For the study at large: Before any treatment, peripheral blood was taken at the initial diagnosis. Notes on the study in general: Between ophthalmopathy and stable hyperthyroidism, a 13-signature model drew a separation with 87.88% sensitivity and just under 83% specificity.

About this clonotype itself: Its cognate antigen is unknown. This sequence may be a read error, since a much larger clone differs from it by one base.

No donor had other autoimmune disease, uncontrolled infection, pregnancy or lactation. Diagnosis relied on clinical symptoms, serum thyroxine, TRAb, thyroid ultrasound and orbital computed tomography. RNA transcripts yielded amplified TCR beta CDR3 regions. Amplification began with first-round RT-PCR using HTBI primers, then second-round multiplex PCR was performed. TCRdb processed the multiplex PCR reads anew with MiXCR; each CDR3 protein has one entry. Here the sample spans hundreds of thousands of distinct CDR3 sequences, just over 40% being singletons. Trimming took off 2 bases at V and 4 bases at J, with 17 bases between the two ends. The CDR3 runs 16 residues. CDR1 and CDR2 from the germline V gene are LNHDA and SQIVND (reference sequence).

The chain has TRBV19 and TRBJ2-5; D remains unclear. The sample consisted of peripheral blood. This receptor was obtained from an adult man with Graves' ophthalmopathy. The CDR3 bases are TGTGCCAGTAGTATAAATCTGGAATTAGGACGAGAGACCCAGTACTTC. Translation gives CASSINLELGRETQYF.